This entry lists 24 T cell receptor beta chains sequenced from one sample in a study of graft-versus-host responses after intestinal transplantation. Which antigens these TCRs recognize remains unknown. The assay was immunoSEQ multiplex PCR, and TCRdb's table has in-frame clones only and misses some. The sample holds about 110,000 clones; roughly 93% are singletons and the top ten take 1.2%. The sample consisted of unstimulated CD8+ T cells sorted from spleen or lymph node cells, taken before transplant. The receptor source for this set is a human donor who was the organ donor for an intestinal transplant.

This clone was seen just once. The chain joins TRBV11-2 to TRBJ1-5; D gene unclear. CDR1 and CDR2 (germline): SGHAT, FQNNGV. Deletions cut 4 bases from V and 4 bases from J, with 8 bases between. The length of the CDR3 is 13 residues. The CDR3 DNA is TGTGCCAGCAGCTCCTCTACTAATCAGCCCCAGCATTTT. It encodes CASSSSTNQPQHF.

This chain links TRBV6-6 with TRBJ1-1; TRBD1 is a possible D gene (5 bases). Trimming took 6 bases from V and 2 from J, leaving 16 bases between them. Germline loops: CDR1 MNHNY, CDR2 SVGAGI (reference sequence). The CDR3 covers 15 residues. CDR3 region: CASRSEAGRNTEAFF. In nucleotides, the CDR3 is TGTGCCAGCAGATCCGAGGCAGGGCGCAACACTGAAGCTTTCTTT.

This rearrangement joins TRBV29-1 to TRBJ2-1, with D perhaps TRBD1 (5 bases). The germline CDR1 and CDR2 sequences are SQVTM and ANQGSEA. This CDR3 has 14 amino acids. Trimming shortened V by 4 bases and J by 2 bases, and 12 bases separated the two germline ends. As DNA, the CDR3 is TGCAGCGTTGGGACAAAGGGTACCTACAATGAGCAGTTCTTC. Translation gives CSVGTKGTYNEQFF.

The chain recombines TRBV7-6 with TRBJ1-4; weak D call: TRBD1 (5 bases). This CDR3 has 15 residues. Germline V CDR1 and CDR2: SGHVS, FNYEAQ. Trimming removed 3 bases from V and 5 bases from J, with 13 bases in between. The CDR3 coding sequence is TGTGCCAGCAGCTTTTACGGGACGGTGAATGAAAAACTGTTTTTT. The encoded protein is CASSFYGTVNEKLFF.

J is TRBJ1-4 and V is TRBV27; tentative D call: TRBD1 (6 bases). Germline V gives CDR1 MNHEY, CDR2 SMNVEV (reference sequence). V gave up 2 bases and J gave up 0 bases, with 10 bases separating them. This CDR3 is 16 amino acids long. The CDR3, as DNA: TGTGCCAGCAGTTTAACAGGGACCTCAACTAATGAAAAACTGTTTTTT. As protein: CASSLTGTSTNEKLFF.

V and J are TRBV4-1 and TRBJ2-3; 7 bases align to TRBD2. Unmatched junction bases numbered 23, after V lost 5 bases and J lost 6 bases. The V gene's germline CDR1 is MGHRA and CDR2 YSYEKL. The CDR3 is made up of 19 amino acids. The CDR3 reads CASSSIPPYGREVGDTQYF. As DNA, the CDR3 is TGCGCCAGCAGCTCAATCCCCCCATATGGGAGGGAGGTAGGGGATACGCAGTATTTT.

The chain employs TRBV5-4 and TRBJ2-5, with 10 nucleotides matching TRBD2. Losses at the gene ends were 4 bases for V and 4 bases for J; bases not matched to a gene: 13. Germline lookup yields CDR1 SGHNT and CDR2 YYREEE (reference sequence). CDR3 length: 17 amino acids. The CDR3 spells CASSLPSGSASGETQYF. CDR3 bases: TGTGCCAGCAGCCTCCCTAGCGGGAGCGCCTCGGGAGAGACCCAGTACTTC.

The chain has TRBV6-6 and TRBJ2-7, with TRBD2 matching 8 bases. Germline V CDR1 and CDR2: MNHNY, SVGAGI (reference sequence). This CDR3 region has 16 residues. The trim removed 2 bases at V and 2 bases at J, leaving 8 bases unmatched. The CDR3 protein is CASSYLLAGYTYEQYF. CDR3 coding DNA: TGTGCCAGCAGTTACCTTCTAGCGGGTTATACCTACGAGCAGTACTTC.

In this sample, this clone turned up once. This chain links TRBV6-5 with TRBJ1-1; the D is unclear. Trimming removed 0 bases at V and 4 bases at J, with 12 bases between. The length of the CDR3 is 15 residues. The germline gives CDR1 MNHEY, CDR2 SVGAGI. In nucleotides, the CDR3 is TGTGCCAGCAGTTACTCGACCTCCTCCTCCACTGAAGCTTTCTTT. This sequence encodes CASSYSTSSSTEAFF.

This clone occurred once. CDR3 protein: CASSLGQTNTGELFF. In nucleotides, the CDR3 is TGTGCCAGCAGCTTGGGACAGACCAACACCGGGGAGCTGTTTTTT. This chain joins TRBV11-2 and TRBJ2-2, with 7 bases lining up with TRBD1. The CDR3 loop spans 15 amino acids. V lost 3 bases, J lost 2 bases, and 3 bases stayed unmatched. Per germline, CDR1 SGHAT and CDR2 FQNNGV.

CDR3 sequence: CASGHAEINRGTNEKLFF. Here the CDR3 DNA reads TGTGCTAGTGGTCATGCTGAGATTAACAGGGGAACTAATGAAAAACTGTTTTTT. This chain links TRBV12-5 with TRBJ1-4, with 7 bases matching TRBD1. V gave up 5 bases and J gave up 1 base; unmatched junction bases: 13. The CDR3 extends over 18 amino acids. From germline, CDR1 is LGHNT and CDR2 FRNRAP.

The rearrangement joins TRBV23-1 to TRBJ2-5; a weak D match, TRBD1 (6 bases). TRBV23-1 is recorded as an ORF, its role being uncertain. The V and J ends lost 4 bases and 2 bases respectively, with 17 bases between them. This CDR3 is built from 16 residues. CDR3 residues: CASSPLFLGGQETQYF. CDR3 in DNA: TGCGCCAGCAGTCCCCTTTTCTTAGGGGGACAAGAGACCCAGTACTTC.

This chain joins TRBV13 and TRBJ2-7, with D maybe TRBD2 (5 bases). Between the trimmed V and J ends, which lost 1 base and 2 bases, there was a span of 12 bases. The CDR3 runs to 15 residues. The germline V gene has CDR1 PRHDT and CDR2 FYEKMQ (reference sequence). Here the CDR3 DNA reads TGTGCCAGCAGCTTAGACGGCGGGTCCACCTACGAGCAGTACTTC. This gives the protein CASSLDGGSTYEQYF.

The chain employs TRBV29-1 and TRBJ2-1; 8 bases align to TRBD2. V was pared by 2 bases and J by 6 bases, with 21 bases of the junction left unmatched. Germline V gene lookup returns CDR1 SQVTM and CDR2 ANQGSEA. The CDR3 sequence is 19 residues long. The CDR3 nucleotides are TGCAGCGTTGAATCCCCTAGCGGGCACCTTCGAGTCGGGGCCAATGAGCAGTTCTTC. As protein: CSVESPSGHLRVGANEQFF.

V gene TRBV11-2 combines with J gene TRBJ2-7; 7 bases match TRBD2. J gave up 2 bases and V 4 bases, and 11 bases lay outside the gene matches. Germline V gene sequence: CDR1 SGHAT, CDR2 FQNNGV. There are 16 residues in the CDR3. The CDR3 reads CASSSTTGGGAYEQYF. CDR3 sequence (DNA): TGTGCCAGCAGCTCTACCACTGGGGGAGGGGCCTACGAGCAGTACTTC.

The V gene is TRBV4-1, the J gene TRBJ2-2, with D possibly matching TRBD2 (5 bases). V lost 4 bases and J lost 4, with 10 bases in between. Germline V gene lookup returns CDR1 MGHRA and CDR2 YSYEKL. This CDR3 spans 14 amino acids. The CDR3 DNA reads TGCGCCAGCAGCCCAGCGGTGGGCACCGGGGAGCTGTTTTTT. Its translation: CASSPAVGTGELFF.

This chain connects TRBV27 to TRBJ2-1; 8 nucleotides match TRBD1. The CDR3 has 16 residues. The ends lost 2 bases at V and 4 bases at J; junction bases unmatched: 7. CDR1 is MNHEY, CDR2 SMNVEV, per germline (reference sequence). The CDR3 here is CASSLTTGALYNEQFF. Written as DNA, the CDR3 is TGTGCCAGCAGTTTAACGACAGGGGCCCTGTACAATGAGCAGTTCTTC.

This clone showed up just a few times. CDR3: CASSPHDRETQYF. For the CDR3, the DNA is TGTGCCAGTAGTCCGCACGATAGAGAGACCCAGTACTTC. The chain employs TRBV19 and TRBJ2-5; no firm D call. CDR1 and CDR2 from the germline V gene are LNHDA and SQIVND (reference sequence). Trimming removed 5 bases at V and 4 bases at J, with 11 bases between. This CDR3 comprises 13 residues.

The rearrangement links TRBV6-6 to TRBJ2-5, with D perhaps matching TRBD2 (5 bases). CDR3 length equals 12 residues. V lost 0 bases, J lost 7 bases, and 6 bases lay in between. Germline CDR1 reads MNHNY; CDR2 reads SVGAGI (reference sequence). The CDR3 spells CASSYSSGTQYF. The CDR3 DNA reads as TGTGCCAGCAGTTACTCGAGCGGGACCCAGTACTTC.

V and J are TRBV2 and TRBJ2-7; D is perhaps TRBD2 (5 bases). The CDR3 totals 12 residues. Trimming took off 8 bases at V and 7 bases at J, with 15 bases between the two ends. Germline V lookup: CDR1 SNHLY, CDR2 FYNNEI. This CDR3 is CASLSPPGEQYF. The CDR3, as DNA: TGTGCCAGCCTTTCTCCCCCGGGGGAGCAGTACTTC.

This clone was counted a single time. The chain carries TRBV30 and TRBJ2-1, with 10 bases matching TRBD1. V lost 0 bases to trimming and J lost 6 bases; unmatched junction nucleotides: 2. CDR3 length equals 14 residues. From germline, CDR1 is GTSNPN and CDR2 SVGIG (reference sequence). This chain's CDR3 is CAWSVWTGGNEQFF. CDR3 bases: TGTGCCTGGAGTGTATGGACAGGGGGCAATGAGCAGTTCTTC.

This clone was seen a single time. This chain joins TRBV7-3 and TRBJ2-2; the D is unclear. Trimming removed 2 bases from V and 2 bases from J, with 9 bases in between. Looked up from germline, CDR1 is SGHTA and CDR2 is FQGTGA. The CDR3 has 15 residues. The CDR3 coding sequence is TGTGCCAGCAGCTTAGAGCTCGATAACACCGGGGAGCTGTTTTTT. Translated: CASSLELDNTGELFF.

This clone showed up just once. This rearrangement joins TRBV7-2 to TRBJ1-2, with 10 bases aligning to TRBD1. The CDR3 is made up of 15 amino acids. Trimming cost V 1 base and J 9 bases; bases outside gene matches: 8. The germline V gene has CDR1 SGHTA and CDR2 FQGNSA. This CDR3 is CASSLVGGTGDRYTF. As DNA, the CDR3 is TGTGCCAGCAGCTTAGTCGGCGGGACAGGGGATCGCTACACCTTC. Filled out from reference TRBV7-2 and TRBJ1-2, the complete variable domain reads GAGVSQSPSNKVTEKGKDVELRCDPISGHTALYWYRQSLGQGLEFLIYFQGNSAPDKSGLPSDRFSAERTGGSVSTLTIQRTQQEDSAVYLCASSLVGGTGDRYTFGSGTRLTVV.

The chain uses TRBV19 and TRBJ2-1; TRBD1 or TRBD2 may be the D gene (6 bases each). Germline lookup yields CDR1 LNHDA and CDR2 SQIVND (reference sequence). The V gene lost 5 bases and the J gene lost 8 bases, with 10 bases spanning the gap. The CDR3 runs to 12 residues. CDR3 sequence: CASSVGGDEQFF. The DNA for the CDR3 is TGTGCCAGTAGTGTCGGGGGCGATGAGCAGTTCTTC.